This T cell receptor (beta chain) was documented in a study of human thymus T cells. Repertoires were generated with immunoSEQ multiplex PCR, while TCRdb's copy carries only in-frame clones and drops some. The repertoire holds some 46,000 clones, with around 95% as singletons. Trimming took off 1 base at V and 4 bases at J, with 10 bases between the two ends. Germline lookup yields CDR1 LNHDA and CDR2 SQIVND (reference sequence). This CDR3 region has 14 residues. This clone showed up just a few times. The TCR originated in a girl under three years old with a congenital heart defect but otherwise immunologically healthy. The chain recombines TRBV19 with TRBJ1-1; D is unresolved. Sequencing used blood. The CDR3 region is CASSIGQRTTEAFF. The CDR3 DNA reads TGTGCCAGTAGTATAGGGCAAAGGACCACTGAAGCTTTCTTT.